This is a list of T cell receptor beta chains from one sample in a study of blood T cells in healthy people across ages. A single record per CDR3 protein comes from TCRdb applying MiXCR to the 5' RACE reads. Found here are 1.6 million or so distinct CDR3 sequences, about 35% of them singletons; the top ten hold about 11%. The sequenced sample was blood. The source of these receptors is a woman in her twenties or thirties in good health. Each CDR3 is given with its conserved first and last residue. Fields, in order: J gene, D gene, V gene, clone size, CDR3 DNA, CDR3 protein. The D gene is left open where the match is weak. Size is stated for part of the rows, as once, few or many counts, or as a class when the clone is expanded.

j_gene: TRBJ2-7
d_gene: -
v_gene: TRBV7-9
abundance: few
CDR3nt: TGTGCCAGCGAGGACCCTTTTTACTACGAGCAGTACTTC
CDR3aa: CASEDPFYYEQYF

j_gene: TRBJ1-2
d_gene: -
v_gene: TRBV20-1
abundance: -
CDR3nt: TGCAGTGCTGAAGCCGGACAGTTCCCCAACTATGGCTACACCTTC
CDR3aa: CSAEAGQFPNYGYTF

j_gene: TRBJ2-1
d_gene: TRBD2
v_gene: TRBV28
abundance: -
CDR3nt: TGTGCCTGCAGTTTTCGGGGGGGGCCGGGGAATGAGCAGTTCTTC
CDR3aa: CACSFRGGPGNEQFF

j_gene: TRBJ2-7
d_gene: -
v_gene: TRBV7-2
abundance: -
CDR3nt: TGTACCAGCAGCTTAGACAGCAACGAGCAGTACTTC
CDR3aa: CTSSLDSNEQYF

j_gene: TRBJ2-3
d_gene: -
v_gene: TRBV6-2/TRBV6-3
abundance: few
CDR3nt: TGTGCCAGCAGTTACGTCGGCTCGCGGACAGATACGCAGTATTTT
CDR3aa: CASSYVGSRTDTQYF

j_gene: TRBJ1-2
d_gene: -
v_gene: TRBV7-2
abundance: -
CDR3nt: TGTGCCAGCAGCTTAGAACAGGGCCATGGCTACACCTTC
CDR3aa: CASSLEQGHGYTF

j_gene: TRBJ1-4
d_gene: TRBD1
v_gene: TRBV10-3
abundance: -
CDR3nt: TGTGCCATCAGTGGGTCAAGACAGGGGGCGGATGAAAAACTGTTTTTT
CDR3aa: CAISGSRQGADEKLFF

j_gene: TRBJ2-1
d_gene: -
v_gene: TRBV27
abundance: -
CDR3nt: TGTGCCGGCAGACTAGGTTCCGGGGGTGAGCAGTTCTTC
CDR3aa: CAGRLGSGGEQFF

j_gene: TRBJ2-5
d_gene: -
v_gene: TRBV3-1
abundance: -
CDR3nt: TGTGCCAGCAGCTTCCAGTCAGAGACCCAGTACTTC
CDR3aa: CASSFQSETQYF

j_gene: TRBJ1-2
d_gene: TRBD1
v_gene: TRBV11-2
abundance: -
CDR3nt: TGTGCCAGCAGCCTGGGGACAGGGACAAGGCATGGCTACACCTTC
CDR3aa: CASSLGTGTRHGYTF

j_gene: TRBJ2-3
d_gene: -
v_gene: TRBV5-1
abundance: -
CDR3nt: TGCGCCAGCAGCTTAGTTTCGATGAGGGACTTGAGCACAGATACGCAGTATTTT
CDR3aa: CASSLVSMRDLSTDTQYF

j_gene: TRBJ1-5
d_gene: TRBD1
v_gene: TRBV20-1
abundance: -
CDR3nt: TGCAGTGCCACTAGACAGGGGACCTATAGCAATCAGCCCCAGCATTTT
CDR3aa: CSATRQGTYSNQPQHF

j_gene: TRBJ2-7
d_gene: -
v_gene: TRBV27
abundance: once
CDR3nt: TGTGCCAACAGTTTATTAGAGGGCTCCTCCTACGAGCAGTACTTC
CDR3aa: CANSLLEGSSYEQYF

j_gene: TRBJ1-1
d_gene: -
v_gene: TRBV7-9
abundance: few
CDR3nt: TGTGCCAGCAGCTTAATAGGGGCTGAAGCTTTCTTT
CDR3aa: CASSLIGAEAFF

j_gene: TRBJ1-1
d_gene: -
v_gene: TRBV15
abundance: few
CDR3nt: TGTGCCACCAGCAGAGATAGGGCAGAAGAAGCTTTCTTT
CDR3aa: CATSRDRAEEAFF

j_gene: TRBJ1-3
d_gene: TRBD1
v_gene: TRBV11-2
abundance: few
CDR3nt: TGTGCCAGCAGCCTCCGGGACAGTCCCACTGGAAACACCATATATTTT
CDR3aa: CASSLRDSPTGNTIYF

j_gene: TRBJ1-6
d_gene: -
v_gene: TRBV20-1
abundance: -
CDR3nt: TGCAGTGCCAAAATGACCGCCTATCCTAATTCACCCCTCCACTTT
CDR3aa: CSAKMTAYPNSPLHF

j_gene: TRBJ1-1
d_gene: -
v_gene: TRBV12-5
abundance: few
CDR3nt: TGTGCTAGTGGCCTCGGATGGAACACTGAAGCTTTCTTT
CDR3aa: CASGLGWNTEAFF

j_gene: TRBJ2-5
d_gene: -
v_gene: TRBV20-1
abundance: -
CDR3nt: TGCAGTGGTGCAAGGGAAGAGACCCAGTACTTC
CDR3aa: CSGAREETQYF

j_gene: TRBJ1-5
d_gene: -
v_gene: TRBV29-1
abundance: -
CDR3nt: TGCAGCGTCCCCCCTCTTACAGGGAAAATCGATCAGCCCCAGCATTTT
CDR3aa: CSVPPLTGKIDQPQHF

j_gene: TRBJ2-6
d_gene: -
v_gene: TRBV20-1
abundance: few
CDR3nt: TGCAGTGCTAGCGCCGGGACACCCTACTCTGGGGCCAACGTCCTGACTTTC
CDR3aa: CSASAGTPYSGANVLTF

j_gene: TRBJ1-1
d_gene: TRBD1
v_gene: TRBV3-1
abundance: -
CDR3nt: TGTGCCAGCAGGACCCAGGGGGGCGGCTGGAACACTGAAGCTTTCTTT
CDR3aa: CASRTQGGGWNTEAFF

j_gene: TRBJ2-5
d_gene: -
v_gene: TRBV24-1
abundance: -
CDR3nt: TGTGCCACCACGCCTCCCAGGGTGTCCCAAGAGACCCAGTACTTC
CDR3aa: CATTPPRVSQETQYF